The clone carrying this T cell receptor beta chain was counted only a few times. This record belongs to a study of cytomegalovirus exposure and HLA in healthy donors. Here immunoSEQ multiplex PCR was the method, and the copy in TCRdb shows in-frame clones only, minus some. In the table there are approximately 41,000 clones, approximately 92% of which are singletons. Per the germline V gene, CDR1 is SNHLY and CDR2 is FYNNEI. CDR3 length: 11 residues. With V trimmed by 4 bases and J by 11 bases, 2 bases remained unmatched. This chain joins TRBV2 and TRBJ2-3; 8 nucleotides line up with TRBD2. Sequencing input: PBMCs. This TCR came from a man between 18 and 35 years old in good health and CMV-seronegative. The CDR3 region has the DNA TGTGCCAGCAGTGTTGCGGGGGGGCAGTATTTT. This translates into CASSVAGGQYF.